The 20 T cell receptor beta chains in this list originate from one sample, sequenced in a study of radiotherapy plus CTLA-4 blockade in lung cancer. Generated by immunoSEQ multiplex PCR, the TCRdb table keeps only in-frame clones and is missing some. This sample yields 40,000 to 45,000 clones, of which approximately 71% are seen a single time; approximately 2.6% belongs to the top ten. The source was peripheral blood, collected from a patient treated with radiotherapy plus ipilimumab. These receptors were taken from a human donor with non-small cell lung cancer whose response to radiotherapy plus ipilimumab could not be evaluated.

The chain combines TRBV9 with TRBJ1-1; a possible D gene is TRBD1 (6 bases). The ends were cut back, 4 bases at V and 3 bases at J, with 16 bases in the middle. This CDR3 spans 15 amino acids. Germline CDR1 and CDR2: SGDLS and YYNGEE. CDR3: CASSPGPRQDTEAFF. The DNA of the CDR3 is TGTGCCAGCAGCCCTGGACCGAGACAGGACACTGAAGCTTTCTTT.

V and J are TRBV5-6 and TRBJ1-5; D gene ambiguous. CDR3 length equals 13 residues. Per the germline V gene, CDR1 is SGHDT and CDR2 is YYEEEE. Trimming pared 2 bases from V and 2 bases from J, leaving 5 bases between. The CDR3 reads CASSFGGNQPQHF. The CDR3 bases are TGTGCCAGCAGCTTCGGGGGCAATCAGCCCCAGCATTTT.

J is TRBJ1-1 and V is TRBV6-1, with D tentatively TRBD1 (5 bases). Germline assignment: CDR1 MNHNS and CDR2 SASEGT. V was shortened by 3 bases and J by 7 bases, with 15 bases between the two germline ends. This CDR3 is 14 amino acids long. The CDR3 nucleotides read TGTGCCAGCAGTGATCCGGGGGGGGGAGATGAAGCTTTCTTT. Amino acids: CASSDPGGGDEAFF.

The V call is TRBV12-5, the J call TRBJ1-1; 7 bases match TRBD1. The V gene's germline CDR1 is LGHNT and CDR2 FRNRAP. With 5 bases clipped from V and 0 bases from J, the junction kept 3 bases outside the gene matches. The CDR3 extends over 14 amino acids. CDR3 sequence: CASGRDSMNTEAFF. The CDR3 coding sequence is TGTGCTAGTGGTCGGGACAGTATGAACACTGAAGCTTTCTTT. The variable domain in full, completed from reference TRBV12-5 and TRBJ1-1, reads DARVTQTPRHKVTEMGQEVTMRCQPILGHNTVFWYRQTMMQGLELLAYFRNRAPLDDSGMPKDRFSAEMPDATLATLKIQPSEPRDSAVYFCASGRDSMNTEAFFGQGTRLTVV.

The V and J genes are TRBV7-3 and TRBJ2-5, with TRBD1 as a possible D gene (6 bases). Germline-derived CDR1 and CDR2 are SGHTA and FQGTGA. This CDR3 has 13 amino acids. The V gene lost 5 bases and the J gene lost 4 bases, with 11 bases spanning the gap. This chain's CDR3 is CASSPGVGETQYF. The CDR3 DNA sequence: TGTGCCAGCAGCCCAGGGGTTGGAGAGACCCAGTACTTC. Full variable domain (missing parts from reference TRBV7-3 and TRBJ2-5): GAGVSQTPSNKVTEKGKYVELRCDPISGHTALYWYRQSLGQGPEFLIYFQGTGAADDSGLPNDRFFAVRPEGSVSTLKIQRTERGDSAVYLCASSPGVGETQYFGPGTRLLVL.

V usage is TRBV4-1 and J usage is TRBJ1-1; D is uncertain. Germline V CDR1 and CDR2: MGHRA, YSYEKL. The CDR3 length is 14 residues. The germline V and J ends were trimmed by 3 bases and 3 bases, with 11 bases remaining between them. CDR3 residues: CASSQQAYYTEAFF. The DNA for the CDR3 is TGCGCCAGCAGCCAGCAGGCGTACTACACTGAAGCTTTCTTT.

The chain joins TRBV5-1 to TRBJ2-2; possibly TRBD2 for D (5 bases). Germline values: CDR1 SGHRS, CDR2 YFSETQ. This CDR3 has 17 amino acids. V was clipped by 0 bases and J by 1 base, with 13 bases between them. CDR3 loop: CASSLVPSGVNTGELFF. The CDR3, as DNA: TGCGCCAGCAGCTTGGTGCCGAGCGGAGTGAACACCGGGGAGCTGTTTTTT.

The V gene is TRBV6-5, the J gene TRBJ2-2; TRBD1 is a possible D gene (5 bases). Germline CDR1 MNHEY, CDR2 SVGAGI. V was trimmed by 0 bases and J by 4 bases, leaving 6 bases between them. The CDR3 covers 14 residues. CDR3 residues: CASSYSGVTGELFF. The DNA of the CDR3 is TGTGCCAGCAGTTACTCAGGGGTCACCGGGGAGCTGTTTTTT.

V usage is TRBV5-5 and J usage is TRBJ1-6; D is ambiguous. Trimming pared 4 bases from V and 9 bases from J, leaving 14 bases between. This CDR3 has 14 residues. Germline values: CDR1 SGHKS, CDR2 YYEKEE (reference sequence). The CDR3, as DNA: TGTGCCAGCAGCAGGGATACTCGGGGTTCACCCCTCCACTTT. Encoded protein: CASSRDTRGSPLHF.

The chain combines TRBV10-3 with TRBJ2-7, with D perhaps TRBD1 (5 bases). The CDR3 has 12 residues. The ends were cut back, 7 bases at V and 5 bases at J, with 12 bases in the middle. Germline lookup yields CDR1 ENHRY and CDR2 SYGVKD. The CDR3 sequence: CAITERGHEQYF. The CDR3 coding sequence is TGTGCCATCACCGAAAGGGGCCACGAGCAGTACTTC.

The chain combines TRBV11-2 with TRBJ2-7, with D possibly being TRBD1 (6 bases). The germline V gene has CDR1 SGHAT and CDR2 FQNNGV. Trimming removed 8 bases at V and 9 bases at J, with 14 bases between. The CDR3 spans 11 residues. The DNA for the CDR3 is TGTGCCAGCGGCACGAGGACAGCGCAGTACTTC. Its protein is CASGTRTAQYF.

In its sample, this clone was seen once. The chain is built from TRBV6-5 and TRBJ2-7; TRBD2 is a possible D gene (6 bases). CDR1 and CDR2 from the germline V gene are MNHEY and SVGAGI. The CDR3 totals 11 residues. Trimming removed 10 bases from V and 0 bases from J, with 7 bases in between. Here the CDR3 DNA reads TGTGCCACGACTAGCTCCTACGAGCAGTACTTC. It is translated as CATTSSYEQYF.

The V call is TRBV18, the J call TRBJ1-5; the D gene is possibly TRBD1 (6 bases). The length of the CDR3 is 15 residues. CDR1 is KGHSH and CDR2 is LQKENI in the germline V gene. The V end lost 3 bases, the J end lost 0 bases, and 9 bases lay between the germline ends. The CDR3 bases are TGTGCCAGCTCACCCGACAGGCCTAGCAATCAGCCCCAGCATTTT. Protein sequence: CASSPDRPSNQPQHF.

This sequence joins TRBV28 and TRBJ1-2, with D perhaps TRBD1 (6 bases). The CDR3 is 14 amino acids. V lost 11 bases and J 6 bases, leaving 22 bases between the germline ends. CDR1 and CDR2 (germline): MDHEN, SYDVKM. Here the CDR3 DNA reads TGTGCCGGGATTGACAGGAACGGGGCGCATGGCTACACCTTC. Amino acids: CAGIDRNGAHGYTF.

This clone showed up just a few times. The chain links TRBV7-2 to TRBJ2-2; TRBD1 is a possible D gene (5 bases). Germline loops: CDR1 SGHTA, CDR2 FQGNSA. The CDR3 is 14 residues long. Between the trimmed V and J ends, which lost 2 bases and 6 bases, there was a span of 10 bases. The CDR3 loop is CASSLQGGSGELFF. CDR3 coding DNA: TGTGCCAGCAGCTTACAGGGTGGGTCCGGGGAGCTGTTTTTT.

The gene calls are TRBV28 and TRBJ2-5; 10 nucleotides match TRBD2. Germline V gene lookup returns CDR1 MDHEN and CDR2 SYDVKM. CDR3 length equals 18 residues. With 2 bases clipped from V and 5 bases from J, the junction kept 14 bases outside the gene matches. The CDR3 region is CASSLTSGRARSLETQYF. CDR3 coding DNA: TGTGCCAGCAGTTTAACCAGCGGGAGGGCCAGGAGTTTGGAGACCCAGTACTTC.

CDR3 protein: CASIPGTGVLNTEAFF. The CDR3 bases are TGTGCCAGCATTCCCGGGACAGGGGTTTTGAACACTGAAGCTTTCTTT. J is TRBJ1-1 and V is TRBV28, with 10 positions matching TRBD1. There are 16 residues in the CDR3. Germline loops: CDR1 MDHEN, CDR2 SYDVKM. V lost 7 bases, J lost 0 bases, and 8 bases stayed unmatched.

J is TRBJ2-5 and V is TRBV2, with D hard to call. This CDR3 has 13 amino acids. V shed 5 bases and J shed 5 bases, with 12 bases lying between them. Germline V lookup: CDR1 SNHLY, CDR2 FYNNEI. The CDR3 coding sequence is TGTGCCAGCAGTCTAGGTCCGTGGGAGACCCAGTACTTC. As protein: CASSLGPWETQYF.

This clone was picked up a small number of times. This chain connects TRBV5-5 to TRBJ2-5; D may be TRBD2 (5 bases). The CDR3 has 13 residues. CDR1 and CDR2 from the germline V gene are SGHKS and YYEKEE (reference sequence). The ends were cut back, 4 bases at V and 9 bases at J, with 16 bases in the middle. The DNA for the CDR3 is TGTGCCAGCAGCCCTGTGGTTAGAGCGGCCCAGTACTTC. It translates to CASSPVVRAAQYF. The complete variable domain, with remaining parts taken from reference TRBV5-5 and TRBJ2-5, reads DAGVTQSPTHLIKTRGQQVTLRCSPISGHKSVSWYQQVLGQGPQFIFQYYEKEERGRGNFPDRFSARQFPNYSSELNVNALLLGDSALYLCASSPVVRAAQYFGPGTRLLVL.

This clone came up a few times. The chain recombines TRBV28 with TRBJ1-5; possibly TRBD1 for D (6 bases). Trimming stripped 5 bases from V and 12 bases from J, with 17 bases between. CDR1 MDHEN and CDR2 SYDVKM come from the germline V gene. CDR3 size: 13 residues. CDR3: CASSPDGQRHQHF. The DNA for the CDR3 is TGTGCCAGCAGTCCCGACGGACAGCGGCACCAGCATTTT. Based on the CDR3 plus reference TRBV28 and TRBJ1-5, the full variable domain is DVKVTQSSRYLVKRTGEKVFLECVQDMDHENMFWYRQDPGLGLRLIYFSYDVKMKEKGDIPEGYSVSREKKERFSLILESASTNQTSMYLCASSPDGQRHQHFGDGTRLSIL.